This TCR beta chain comes out of a study of human T cells and chemical hapten exposure. Overall study context: Patients' scalps got diphenylcyclopropenone weekly throughout the approximately 25-week study. Whole-study results and caveats: There was no change with DPC sensitization in TCRs above 1 in 1000 frequency.

Time point given: patch test 3, about 24 weeks after DPC sensitization. Treatment specified: therapeutic diphenylcyclopropenone sensitization with weekly scalp DPC. The study extracted total RNA from unfractionated whole blood. Trimming shortened V by 8 bases and J by 6 bases, and 13 bases separated the two germline ends. Germline V gene sequence: CDR1 SNHLY, CDR2 FYNNEI. The CDR3 is 13 residues long. The library attached unique molecular identifiers to individual cDNA molecules. TCRdb reprocessed the RACE reads with MiXCR, giving one entry per CDR3 protein. Among roughly 100,000 distinct CDR3 sequences listed, less than 45% were seen once. This clonotype came up many times. Antigen: not known.

The chain combines TRBV2 with TRBJ2-2; D gene uncertain. This TCR was sampled from a man in his forties or fifties with alopecia areata. Some clones in this sample may be carry-over from other donors' samples. The material was whole blood, obtained in connection with sensitization to the hapten diphenylcyclopropenone (DPC). The CDR3 sequence is CASLLGWSGELFF. CDR3 DNA sequence: TGTGCCAGCCTACTGGGATGGTCCGGGGAGCTGTTTTTT.